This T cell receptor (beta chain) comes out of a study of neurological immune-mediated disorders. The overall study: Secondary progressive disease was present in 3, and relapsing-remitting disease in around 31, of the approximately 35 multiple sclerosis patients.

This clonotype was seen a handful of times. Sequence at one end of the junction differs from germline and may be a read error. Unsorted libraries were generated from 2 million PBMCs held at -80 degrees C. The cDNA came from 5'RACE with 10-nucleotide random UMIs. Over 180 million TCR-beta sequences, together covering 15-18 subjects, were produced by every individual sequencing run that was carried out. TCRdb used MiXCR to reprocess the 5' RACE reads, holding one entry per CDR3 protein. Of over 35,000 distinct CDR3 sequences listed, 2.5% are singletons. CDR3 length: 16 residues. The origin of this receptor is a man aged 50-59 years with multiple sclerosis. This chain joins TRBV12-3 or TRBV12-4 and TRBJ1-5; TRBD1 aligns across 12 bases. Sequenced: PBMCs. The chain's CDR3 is CASSKGTGGGNQPQNF. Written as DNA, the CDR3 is TGTGCCAGCAGTAAAGGGACAGGGGGCGGCAATCAGCCCCAGAATTTT.